This TCR beta chain was found in a study of T cell responses to AZD1222 COVID-19 vaccine. CDR3 size: 13 residues. Germline assignment: CDR1 LGHDT and CDR2 YNNKEL (reference sequence). Turning to this clone: The antigen remains unidentified. An end of the junction does not agree with germline; a read error may underlie this.

This table comes from immunoSEQ multiplex PCR, and its TCRdb copy is limited to in-frame clones, with some not included. The table records more than 85,000 clones, roughly 90% of them present only once. Study-wide findings and caveats: Repertoire collection took place solely once the T cell response had peaked. Females outnumbered males among donors, who were mostly white British; clonal diversity was possibly underestimated. Unmutated variant regions are reportedly targeted by nearly half of spike-specific TCRs.

The chain combines TRBV3-1 (or the pseudogene TRBV3-2) with TRBJ2-3; 9 positions match TRBD2. The receptor was isolated from an adult in good health. The material was peripheral blood, obtained on day 0 of AZD1222 vaccination. The CDR3 sequence: CASSGTSRDTQYF. The CDR3 DNA sequence: TGTGCCAGCAGCGGGACTAGCAGAGATACGCAGTATTTT.